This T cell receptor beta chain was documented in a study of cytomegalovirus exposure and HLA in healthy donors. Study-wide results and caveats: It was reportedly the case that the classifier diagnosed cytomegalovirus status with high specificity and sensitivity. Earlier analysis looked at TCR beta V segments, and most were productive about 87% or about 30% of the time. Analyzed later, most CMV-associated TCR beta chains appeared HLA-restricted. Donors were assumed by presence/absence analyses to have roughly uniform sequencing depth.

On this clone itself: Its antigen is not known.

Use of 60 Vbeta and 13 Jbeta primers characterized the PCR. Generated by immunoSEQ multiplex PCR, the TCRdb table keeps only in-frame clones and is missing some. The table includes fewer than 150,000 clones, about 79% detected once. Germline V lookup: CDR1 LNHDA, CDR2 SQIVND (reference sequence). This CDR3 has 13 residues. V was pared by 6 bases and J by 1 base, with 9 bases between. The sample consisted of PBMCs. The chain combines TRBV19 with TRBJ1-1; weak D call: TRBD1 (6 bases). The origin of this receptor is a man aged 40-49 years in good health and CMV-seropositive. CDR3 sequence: CASSYRENTEAFF. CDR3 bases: TGTGCCAGTAGCTACAGGGAGAACACTGAAGCTTTCTTT.